These T cell receptor beta chains were read from a single sample in a study of molecular identifiers for immune sequencing clone quantification. TCRdb reprocessed the PCR reads via MiXCR and lists one record per CDR3 protein. This table holds approximately 630,000 distinct CDR3 sequences, roughly 23% found once. Sequencing was carried out using naive CD8+ T cells from blood, with Jurkat cell RNA spiked in. The receptor source for this set is a human donor in good health. Some libraries in this study had Jurkat cell RNA spiked in. Each CDR3 is given without its conserved first and last residue. The order of the fields is V gene, clone size, J gene, CDR3 protein. Rows may omit the clone size; those that give it use once, few, many or a size class.

v_call: TRBV7-9
clone_size: many
j_call: TRBJ2-7
cdr3_aa: ASSSDPQGASYEQY

v_call: TRBV12-3/TRBV12-4
clone_size: NA
j_call: TRBJ2-6
cdr3_aa: ASSYRDVSGANVLT

v_call: TRBV12-5
clone_size: NA
j_call: TRBJ2-1
cdr3_aa: ASGLVGTGGPNEQF

v_call: TRBV7-2
clone_size: many
j_call: TRBJ2-1
cdr3_aa: ASSLVAEQF

v_call: TRBV6-1
clone_size: many
j_call: TRBJ1-5
cdr3_aa: ASMGGVGNQPQH

v_call: TRBV15
clone_size: few
j_call: TRBJ1-6
cdr3_aa: ATSSLRVRDTAYNSPLH

v_call: TRBV19
clone_size: NA
j_call: TRBJ1-5
cdr3_aa: VSSIGHPSNQPQH

v_call: TRBV9
clone_size: few
j_call: TRBJ2-3
cdr3_aa: ASSPWPVSQDTQY

v_call: TRBV30
clone_size: many
j_call: TRBJ1-1
cdr3_aa: AWSDMNTEAF

v_call: TRBV13
clone_size: many
j_call: TRBJ2-3
cdr3_aa: ASSSLSKADTQY

v_call: TRBV2
clone_size: NA
j_call: TRBJ2-5
cdr3_aa: ASSDEMGLAGLETQY

v_call: TRBV20-1
clone_size: few
j_call: TRBJ2-1
cdr3_aa: SASQRTGTGRPQRTYNEQF

v_call: TRBV6-5
clone_size: once
j_call: TRBJ1-2
cdr3_aa: GSTGGSYGYT

v_call: TRBV6-1
clone_size: few
j_call: TRBJ2-7
cdr3_aa: ASSAPITYEQY

v_call: TRBV5-3
clone_size: NA
j_call: TRBJ1-1
cdr3_aa: ASSSEPDKNTEAF

v_call: TRBV3-1
clone_size: NA
j_call: TRBJ2-1
cdr3_aa: ASSSRLAGWSEQF